Given below is one T cell receptor (beta chain) in context. Its antigen is unidentified. PCR involved 60 Vbeta and 13 Jbeta primers. Repertoires were generated with immunoSEQ multiplex PCR, while TCRdb's copy carries only in-frame clones and drops some. The sample holds about 35,000 clones. The data derive from a study of cytomegalovirus exposure and HLA in healthy donors. Study-level points and caveats: Researchers reported from a later analysis that most CMV-associated TCR beta chains appeared HLA-restricted. Per a prior analysis, the majority of TCR beta V segments were productive roughly 90% or roughly 30% of the time. Both high specificity and high sensitivity reportedly marked the classifier's diagnosis of cytomegalovirus status.

With 8 bases removed from V and 1 base from J, the gap between germline ends came to 11 bases. There are 13 residues in the CDR3. Per germline, CDR1 SEHNR and CDR2 FQNEAQ (reference sequence). The specimen sequenced was PBMCs. The sequence was collected from a middle-aged woman in good health and CMV-seropositive. The genes are TRBV7-9 and TRBJ1-1, with D possibly TRBD1 on 5 matching bases. The CDR3 DNA is TGTGCCAGCGGAAGGGGAGGGAACACTGAAGCTTTCTTT. The encoded protein is CASGRGGNTEAFF.